This T cell receptor beta chain is drawn from a study of cytomegalovirus exposure and HLA in healthy donors (dated by TCRdb to between 2016 and 2019). In the study overall: According to a later analysis, one platform produced both the 120 validation repertoires and the approximately 600 repertoires of the first cohort. The study was designed to test whether signatures of past pathogen exposure could be identified by cataloging public T cell receptors. The study combined high-throughput TCR immunosequencing, statistical association of individual TCRs with disease status, and machine learning to predict cytomegalovirus infection status. Along with the approximately 600-subject first cohort, a separate validation cohort of 120 different subjects was used.

Library construction relied on the immunoSEQ multiplex PCR assay. In the paper's pipeline: A statistical classification framework was built to diagnose cytomegalovirus status from the catalog of TCR beta chain sequences. The table comes from immuneACCESS by way of TCRdb, which keeps in-frame sequences with V and J called. Part of the clones is missing from these tables; in studies checked, under half for an unresolved V gene and the rest for unknown reasons. V, J and clone size are those of that table, while D and trimming were read from the DNA. In all, the sample holds 250,000 to 350,000 clones, and roughly 87% of those were seen once. The ten largest account for roughly 1.2% of the sample. The germline V gene provides CDR1 KGHSH and CDR2 LQKENI. The CDR3 contains 14 residues, cysteine and phenylalanine counted. Only the CDR3 part of the read is kept: 42 bases, read in frame from the first base. V gives up 3 bases and J gives up 5 bases, and the segment between their germline ends measures 13 bases.

Separate from the roughly 650-subject first cohort, the validation cohort of 95 to 150 subjects was the group to which the donors belonged. On the study overall, not on this receptor specifically: All 120 or so repertoires were used to score co-occurrence in the validation cohort in a later analysis, because that analysis had no HLA typing for the cohort. The authors suggested that the approach could potentially be generalized to other disease states and immunological phenotypes. A total of 150 or so TCR beta chains were listed by the study as associated with cytomegalovirus. Subsequent analysis determined that TCRs grouped into clusters in the first cohort also showed a tendency toward co-occurrence across the roughly 110 validation repertoires, and 90% to 95% of cluster scores exceeded 0. In vitro tests confirmed that a few of the cytomegalovirus-associated TCR beta chains recognize cytomegalovirus antigens. Most TCR sequences were observed very rarely across donors, whereas some public TCRs were present in many individuals. The classifier was reported to diagnose cytomegalovirus status with high specificity and sensitivity in both the original and validation cohorts.

In regard to this clone: The specificity of this receptor is unknown. There are no base qualities to consult, and no much larger clone falls within one base.

What was sequenced was PBMCs. The V and J segments used are TRBV18 and TRBJ1-2; the D segment could be TRBD1, given 5 matching bases. This receptor was identified in a woman aged 25 to 39 in good health and CMV-seropositive. The base sequence is TGTGCCAGCTCACCGGGGGACGCCGGATATGGCTACACCTTC. Translation gives CASSPGDAGYGYTF.